This TCR beta chain was profiled in a study of neoadjuvant anti-PD-1 for oral cavity cancer. Specified time point: after neoadjuvant nivolumab, at surgical resection. PBMCs were not maintained or expanded in culture before analysis. Libraries were prepared by immunoSEQ multiplex PCR; TCRdb keeps only in-frame clonotypes and omits some of them. Found here are more than 11,000 clones, 76% of them singletons; the top ten hold approximately 2.5%. Findings and limits, study-wide: Non-responders to neoadjuvant nivolumab had significantly more clonal PBMC T cells than responders. Higher pretreatment blood Treg/Th17 ratios correlated with higher pretreatment blood and lower post-treatment tumor TCRbeta clonality.

The length of the CDR3 is 12 residues. V was shortened by 4 bases and J by 7 bases, with 11 bases between the two germline ends. CDR1 and CDR2 from the germline V gene are GTSNPN and SVGIG (reference sequence). Concerning this clone: Its antigen is still unknown.

The specimen comprised PBMCs, sampled after nivolumab (anti-PD-1) treatment. The TCR was taken from a person aged 35-80 years with oral cavity squamous cell carcinoma. The rearrangement links TRBV30 to TRBJ2-1; D is uncertain. The CDR3 coding sequence is TGTGCCTGGAACAACCGAGGTAATGAGCAGTTCTTC. Translation gives CAWNNRGNEQFF.